Below are 7 T cell receptor beta chains sequenced from a single sample in a study of T cells after yellow fever vaccination. Each CDR3 protein gets one entry after TCRdb re-called the 5' RACE reads with MiXCR. Among about 260,000 distinct CDR3 sequences, 5.2% were seen once, and the ten largest hold around 3.5%. Sequencing used CD4+ T cells sorted from PBMCs, obtained on the day of the yellow fever booster vaccination. These receptors were collected from a man between 18 and 35 years old who received the YFV17D yellow fever vaccine.

This chain joins TRBV7-8 and TRBJ1-4, with TRBD1 matching 8 bases. Germline CDR1 SGHVS, CDR2 FQNEAQ. The CDR3 totals 14 residues. V gave up 3 bases and J gave up 5 bases; unmatched junction bases: 2. CDR3 region: CASSLTGANEKLFF. The CDR3 nucleotides are TGTGCCAGCAGCTTGACAGGGGCAAATGAAAAACTGTTTTTT.

V and J are TRBV5-1 and TRBJ2-4, with 9 nucleotides matching TRBD1. This CDR3 spans 15 amino acids. With V trimmed by 3 bases and J by 6 bases, 7 bases remained unmatched. Germline assignment: CDR1 SGHRS and CDR2 YFSETQ. The CDR3 protein is CASSWGPGQGNIQYF. CDR3 nucleotides: TGCGCCAGCAGCTGGGGGCCGGGACAGGGAAACATTCAGTACTTC.

This clonotype was observed a few times. The chain is built from TRBV7-8 and TRBJ1-5, with D unresolved. V lost 6 bases to trimming and J lost 6 bases, with 15 bases between them. Germline assignment: CDR1 SGHVS and CDR2 FQNEAQ. This CDR3 has 14 residues. DNA of the CDR3: TGTGCCAGCAGTCCTTCGGCGGGGAGTCAGCCCCAGCATTTT. Residues: CASSPSAGSQPQHF.

V is TRBV4-3 and J is TRBJ1-1; TRBD1 matches at 10 bases. There are 17 residues in the CDR3. Germline loops: CDR1 LGHNA, CDR2 YSLEER. The trim removed 1 base at V and 6 bases at J, leaving 11 bases unmatched. CDR3 nucleotides: TGCGCCAGCAGCCAAGGAGGCCCGGGACAGGGGATCGCTGAAGCTTTCTTT. Encoded protein: CASSQGGPGQGIAEAFF.

Many counts were recorded for this clonotype. V is TRBV20-1 and J is TRBJ2-7; 7 bases match TRBD1. The CDR3 length is 14 residues. V lost 2 bases to trimming and J lost 6 bases; unmatched junction nucleotides: 10. Germline values: CDR1 DFQATT, CDR2 SNEGSKA (reference sequence). The CDR3 protein is CSARPPNRGPEQYF. CDR3 DNA: TGCAGTGCTAGACCCCCTAACAGGGGTCCCGAGCAGTACTTC.

This clonotype was detected ten times or more. The rearrangement links TRBV12-3 or TRBV12-4 to TRBJ2-7; D call uncertain. V shed 1 base and J shed 4 bases, with 11 bases lying between them. This CDR3 is built from 14 residues. CDR3 residues: CASSLGAALYEQYV. For the CDR3, the DNA is TGTGCCAGCAGTTTAGGCGCGGCCCTATACGAGCAGTACGTC.

This clonotype came up a few times. The CDR3 region is CASSTPGLGEQFF. Here the CDR3 DNA reads TGTGCCAGCAGTACCCCAGGGTTAGGGGAGCAGTTCTTC. V usage is TRBV28 and J usage is TRBJ2-1; D may be TRBD1 (5 bases). The CDR3 totals 13 residues. V was cut by 5 bases and J by 10 bases, with 15 bases left in between. Germline V gene lookup returns CDR1 MDHEN and CDR2 SYDVKM.